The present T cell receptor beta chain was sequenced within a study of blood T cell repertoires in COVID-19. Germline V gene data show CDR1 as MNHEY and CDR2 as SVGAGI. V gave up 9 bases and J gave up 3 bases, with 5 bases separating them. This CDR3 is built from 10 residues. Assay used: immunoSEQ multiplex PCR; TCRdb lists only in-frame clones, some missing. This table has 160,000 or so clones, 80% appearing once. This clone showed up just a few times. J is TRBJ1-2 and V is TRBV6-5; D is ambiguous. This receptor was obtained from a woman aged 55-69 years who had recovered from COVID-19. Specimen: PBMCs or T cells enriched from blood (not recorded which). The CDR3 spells CASSDYGYTF. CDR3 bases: TGTGCCAGTTCGGACTATGGCTACACCTTC.